This T cell receptor (beta chain) was recovered during a study of CXCR3-negative and CXCR3-positive naive CD8 T cells. UMI-labeled 5' RACE TRB cDNA libraries were prepared from the cells. TCRdb processed the 5' RACE reads again and assigns one entry to each CDR3 protein, with no DNA. This table holds roughly 7,200 distinct CDR3 sequences. With regard to this clonotype: The antigen is undetermined.

General observations from the study: When CXCR3-positive naive cells were set against CXCR3-negative naive cells, the former had more hydrophobic TRB CDR3s.

Source material: naive CXCR3+ CD8+ T cells from blood. Subset in this sample: CD45RO-CCR7+CD27+CD95- naive CD8+ T cells expressing CXCR3 (TNR3+). The receptor was isolated from a human donor in good health. Some clones in this sample may be carry-over from other donors' samples.

The CDR3 loop is CASSGGGRPETQYF. This chain links TRBV7-9 with TRBJ2-5; the TCRdb call, TRBD1, lacks DNA for checking. Germline CDR1 is SEHNR and CDR2 is FQNEAQ (reference sequence). The CDR3 runs 14 residues.